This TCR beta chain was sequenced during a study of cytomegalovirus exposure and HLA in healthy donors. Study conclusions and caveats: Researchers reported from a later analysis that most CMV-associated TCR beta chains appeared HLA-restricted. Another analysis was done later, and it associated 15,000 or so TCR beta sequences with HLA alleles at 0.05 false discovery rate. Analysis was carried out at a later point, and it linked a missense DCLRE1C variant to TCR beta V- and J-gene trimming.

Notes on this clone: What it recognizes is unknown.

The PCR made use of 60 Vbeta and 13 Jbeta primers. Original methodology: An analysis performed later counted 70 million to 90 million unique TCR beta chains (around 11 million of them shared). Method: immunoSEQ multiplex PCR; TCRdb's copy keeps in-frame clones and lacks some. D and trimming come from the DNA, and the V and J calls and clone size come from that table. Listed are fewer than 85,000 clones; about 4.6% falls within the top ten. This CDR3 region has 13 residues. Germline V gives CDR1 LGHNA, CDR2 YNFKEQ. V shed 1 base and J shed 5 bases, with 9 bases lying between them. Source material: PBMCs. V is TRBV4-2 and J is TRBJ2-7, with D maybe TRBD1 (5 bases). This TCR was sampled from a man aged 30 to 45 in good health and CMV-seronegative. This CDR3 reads CASSQVRANEQYF. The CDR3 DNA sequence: TGTGCCAGCAGCCAAGTCAGGGCCAACGAGCAGTACTTC.